Shown below are 27 T cell receptor beta chains from a single sample sequenced in a study of beta chain features in type 1 diabetes. Regarding the study as a whole: In all four CD4+ subsets, TCRB CDR3 length was significantly, moderately reduced in type 1 diabetes.

Investigators reverse transcribed all isolated RNA, so they sequenced expressed TCRB transcripts. This table comes from immunoSEQ multiplex PCR, and its TCRdb copy is limited to in-frame clones, with some not included. The sample lists approximately 360,000 clones, approximately 12% seen once, with over 0.008% in the top ten. These receptors are not linked to any known antigen. The sequencing input was naive CD4+ T cells from blood. The receptors stem from a young woman with type 1 diabetes.

This clone was seen a few times. Other DNA sequences in this sample translate to the same CDR3. This chain uses TRBV2 with TRBJ2-5, with D perhaps matching TRBD1 (6 bases). The CDR3 length is 13 residues. Trimming left V 3 bases short and J 1 base short, with 6 bases between. Germline CDR1 is SNHLY and CDR2 is FYNNEI. CDR3 coding DNA: TGTGCCAGCAGTGAGGACAGCCAAGAGACCCAGTACTTC. Translation: CASSEDSQETQYF.

This clone came up a few times. J is TRBJ1-2 and V is TRBV7-2; maybe TRBD1 (5 bases). The V end was cut by 1 base, the J end by 9 bases, with 12 bases between. Germline V gives CDR1 SGHTA, CDR2 FQGNSA. There are 13 residues in the CDR3. CDR3 in DNA: TGTGCCAGCAGCTTAGTACAGGAAGAGCGCTACACCTTC. As protein: CASSLVQEERYTF.

This clone has a handful of counts. This chain connects TRBV27 to TRBJ2-7; TRBD2 agrees at 12 bases. V gave up 5 bases and J gave up 0 bases; unmatched junction bases: 5. The CDR3 consists of 16 residues. Germline V lookup: CDR1 MNHEY, CDR2 SMNVEV (reference sequence). The CDR3 sequence is CASSPLGLAGSYEQYF. DNA for the CDR3: TGTGCCAGCAGTCCCCTGGGACTAGCGGGCTCCTACGAGCAGTACTTC.

This chain links TRBV14 with TRBJ1-2; the match to TRBD1 covers 9 bases. CDR3 length: 18 residues. V was clipped by 2 bases and J by 4 bases; unmatched bases: 14. Germline CDR1 is SGHDN and CDR2 is FVKESK. This CDR3 reads CASSQFWDRVPTIYGYTF. The CDR3 DNA reads as TGTGCCAGCAGCCAATTCTGGGACAGGGTTCCCACCATCTATGGCTACACCTTC.

Regarding this clone: This sample includes further DNA sequences coding for the same CDR3. V gene TRBV7-3 combines with J gene TRBJ2-1; 12 bases line up with TRBD2. CDR3 length equals 15 residues. J gave up 7 bases and V 5 bases, and 6 bases lay outside the gene matches. Per the germline V gene, CDR1 is SGHTA and CDR2 is FQGTGA. The CDR3 DNA reads as TGTGCCAGCAGCCCACTAGCGGGAGGATATAATGAGCAGTTCTTC. It is translated as CASSPLAGGYNEQFF.

This clone was observed a few times. This chain joins TRBV13 and TRBJ1-1; D is uncertain. CDR1 is PRHDT, CDR2 FYEKMQ, per germline (reference sequence). Deletions cut 5 bases from V and 1 base from J, with 11 bases between. This CDR3 has 14 residues. CDR3 in amino acids: CASSEEGGNTEAFF. The DNA of the CDR3 is TGTGCCAGCAGCGAAGAGGGAGGGAACACTGAAGCTTTCTTT. Complete variable domain (other parts from reference TRBV13 and TRBJ1-1): AAGVIQSPRHLIKEKRETATLKCYPIPRHDTVYWYQQGPGQDPQFLISFYEKMQSDKGSIPDRFSAQQFSDYHSELNMSSLELGDSALYFCASSEEGGNTEAFFGQGTRLTVV.

This clone was detected only a few times. This chain joins TRBV19 and TRBJ1-1; TRBD1 is a possible D gene (6 bases). V lost 7 bases and J 1 base, leaving 13 bases between the germline ends. This CDR3 has 14 amino acids. Germline CDR1 LNHDA, CDR2 SQIVND (reference sequence). CDR3 DNA: TGTGCCAGTACCAGCGGACAGACGAACACTGAAGCTTTCTTT. Its translation is CASTSGQTNTEAFF.

A few counts support this clone. The V and J genes are TRBV4-1 and TRBJ2-1, with a tentative D call TRBD1 (6 bases). The CDR3 has 16 residues. V was trimmed by 6 bases and J by 0 bases, leaving 15 bases between them. The germline V gene has CDR1 MGHRA and CDR2 YSYEKL. CDR3 in amino acids: CASRQTGGPSYNEQFF. For the CDR3, the DNA is TGCGCCAGCAGACAGACAGGCGGGCCCTCCTACAATGAGCAGTTCTTC.

The chain carries TRBV28 and TRBJ2-5; TRBD2 agrees at 8 bases. The length of the CDR3 is 13 residues. Germline trimming cut 2 bases from V and 5 bases from J; bases unmatched to any gene: 1. Germline loops: CDR1 MDHEN, CDR2 SYDVKM. The CDR3 DNA is TGTGCCAGCAGTTTACCGGGAGGGGAGACCCAGTACTTC. Translating gives CASSLPGGETQYF.

The chain employs TRBV25-1 and TRBJ2-6, with D uncertain. This CDR3 comprises 14 residues. CDR1 and CDR2 from the germline V gene are MGHDK and SYGVNS. Trimming removed 4 bases from V and 0 bases from J, with 4 bases in between. This CDR3 is CASSGHSGANVLTF. DNA for the CDR3: TGTGCCAGCAGTGGGCACTCTGGGGCCAACGTCCTGACTTTC. Full variable domain (outside the CDR3, taken from reference TRBV25-1 and TRBJ2-6): EADIYQTPRYLVIGTGKKITLECSQTMGHDKMYWYQQDPGMELHLIHYSYGVNSTEKGDLSSESTVSRIRTEHFPLTLESARPSHTSQYLCASSGHSGANVLTFGAGSRLTVL.

The V and J genes are TRBV6-4 and TRBJ2-1, with TRBD2 matching 9 bases. The length of the CDR3 is 15 residues. Germline V CDR1 and CDR2: MRHNA, SNTAGT. The V and J ends lost 2 bases and 8 bases, in that order; junction bases with no gene match: 7. CDR3 amino acids: CASSDAGGGADEQFF. The CDR3 coding sequence is TGTGCCAGCAGTGACGCTGGCGGGGGGGCTGATGAGCAGTTCTTC.

J is TRBJ2-4 and V is TRBV5-1; D possibly corresponds to TRBD2 (5 bases). CDR1 SGHRS and CDR2 YFSETQ come from the germline V gene. There are 15 residues in the CDR3. The V and J ends lost 0 bases and 16 bases respectively, with 23 bases between them. Here the CDR3 DNA reads TGCGCCAGCAGCTTGGAAGTCTCGGGGTCTGCGGAGTTTTACTTC. Translation: CASSLEVSGSAEFYF.

This clone was seen more than once but under ten times. The chain combines TRBV29-1 with TRBJ2-1, with 10 nucleotides matching TRBD2. The CDR3 extends over 13 amino acids. V lost 3 bases and J lost 8; bases outside the gene matches: 4. CDR1 is SQVTM and CDR2 is ANQGSEA in the germline V gene. The CDR3 DNA reads TGCAGCGTTGAGCTAGCGGGAGCATATGAGCAGTTCTTC. As protein: CSVELAGAYEQFF.

The sample holds a few counts of this clone. This chain joins TRBV9 and TRBJ2-7; D perhaps matches TRBD1 (6 bases). The CDR3 loop spans 16 amino acids. V lost 0 bases and J 5 bases, leaving 18 bases between the germline ends. From germline, CDR1 is SGDLS and CDR2 YYNGEE. As DNA, the CDR3 is TGTGCCAGCAGCGTAGTACCAGCCGGGACAATTGACGAGCAGTACTTC. Its protein is CASSVVPAGTIDEQYF.

The chain employs TRBV11-2 and TRBJ2-7, with 9 bases that match TRBD1. This CDR3 has 15 residues. The junction had 2 bases not matched to a gene; V was cut back by 0 bases and J by 2 bases. Germline CDR1 and CDR2: SGHAT and FQNNGV. DNA for the CDR3: TGTGCCAGCAGCTTAGAGCGACAGGGGGCCTACGAGCAGTACTTC. Its protein product is CASSLERQGAYEQYF.

This clone has a handful of counts. The genes are TRBV5-4 and TRBJ1-1, with D unresolved. This CDR3 is 13 amino acids long. Germline-derived CDR1 and CDR2 are SGHNT and YYREEE (reference sequence). Trimming left V 1 base short and J 0 bases short, with 4 bases between. CDR3 sequence reads: CASSLPVNTEAFF. The CDR3 DNA reads as TGTGCCAGCAGCTTGCCGGTGAACACTGAAGCTTTCTTT. Full variable domain (missing parts from reference TRBV5-4 and TRBJ1-1): ETGVTQSPTHLIKTRGQQVTLRCSSQSGHNTVSWYQQALGQGPQFIFQYYREEENGRGNFPPRFSGLQFPNYSSELNVNALELDDSALYLCASSLPVNTEAFFGQGTRLTVV.

This chain joins TRBV2 and TRBJ1-2; D might be TRBD1 (5 bases). Germline V gene sequence: CDR1 SNHLY, CDR2 FYNNEI. V was clipped by 5 bases and J by 6 bases, with 16 bases between them. The CDR3 totals 14 residues. CDR3 sequence (DNA): TGTGCCAGCAGTCCCGGGACTCAGATAAATGGCTACACCTTC. It translates to CASSPGTQINGYTF.

This clone was seen only a few times. The genes are TRBV15 and TRBJ2-7; 7 bases map to TRBD1. This CDR3 is built from 15 residues. V was clipped by 1 base and J by 5 bases; unmatched bases: 8. Germline V gene lookup returns CDR1 LNHNV and CDR2 YYDKDF (reference sequence). CDR3 nucleotides: TGTGCCACCAGCAGAGCCGGGACAGTACTGAACGAGCAGTACTTC. Its translation: CATSRAGTVLNEQYF.

In its sample, this clone was seen a few times. This chain joins TRBV4-1 and TRBJ1-4; D is undetermined. From germline, CDR1 is MGHRA and CDR2 YSYEKL. Trimming removed 9 bases at V and 10 bases at J, with 15 bases between. The CDR3 length is 12 residues. The CDR3 protein is CASLPVGGKLFF. The CDR3 DNA reads TGCGCCAGTCTACCGGTAGGCGGAAAACTGTTTTTT.

Only a few counts were recorded for this clone. This chain joins TRBV28 and TRBJ2-3; 11 bases line up with TRBD1. With V trimmed by 4 bases and J by 8 bases, 5 bases remained unmatched. The CDR3 totals 14 residues. CDR1 and CDR2 (germline): MDHEN, SYDVKM. CDR3 nucleotides: TGTGCCAGCAGTTCCGGGACAGGGGGACGTACGCAGTATTTT. Encoded protein: CASSSGTGGRTQYF.

The genes are TRBV20-1 and TRBJ2-1; D ambiguous. The germline gives CDR1 DFQATT, CDR2 SNEGSKA (reference sequence). V lost 3 bases, J lost 10 bases, and 7 bases lay in between. This CDR3 region has 10 residues. The CDR3 nucleotides are TGCAGTGCTAGTCACGGGGAGCAGTTCTTC. Its translation: CSASHGEQFF.

The chain is built from TRBV7-3 and TRBJ2-1; TRBD2 agrees at 11 bases. The V gene's germline CDR1 is SGHTA and CDR2 FQGTGA. This CDR3 comprises 15 residues. Trimming at V came to 5 bases and at J to 7 bases, leaving 7 bases not matched to a gene. CDR3 protein: CASSTTGTSGNEQFF. The CDR3 DNA reads as TGTGCCAGCAGCACCACCGGGACTAGCGGAAATGAGCAGTTCTTC.

This clone came up a few times. The chain employs TRBV30 and TRBJ1-4; weak D call: TRBD1 (6 bases). Germline-derived CDR1 and CDR2 are GTSNPN and SVGIG (reference sequence). Trimming removed 4 bases from V and 11 bases from J, with 17 bases in between. There are 13 residues in the CDR3. The CDR3 sequence is CAWNRDTMLKLFF. As DNA, the CDR3 is TGTGCCTGGAACCGGGACACTATGCTGAAACTGTTTTTT.

The CDR3 region is CASSTGVWSGANVLTF. CDR3 sequence (DNA): TGTGCCAGCAGTACAGGGGTTTGGTCTGGGGCCAACGTCCTGACTTTC. This sequence joins TRBV25-1 and TRBJ2-6; 7 bases are shared with TRBD1. Unmatched junction bases numbered 5, after V lost 5 bases and J lost 1 base. CDR3 length: 16 amino acids. Germline CDR1 and CDR2: MGHDK and SYGVNS.

The gene calls are TRBV11-2 and TRBJ1-1; the match to TRBD1 covers 7 bases. J was trimmed by 1 base and V by 5 bases; bases with no gene match: 4. This CDR3 region has 14 residues. Germline V lookup: CDR1 SGHAT, CDR2 FQNNGV. The CDR3 DNA follows: TGTGCCAGCAGCCCCGGACAGGCGAACACTGAAGCTTTCTTT. Its protein is CASSPGQANTEAFF.

This chain uses TRBV19 with TRBJ1-5, with D possibly TRBD1 on 5 matching bases. The germline V gene has CDR1 LNHDA and CDR2 SQIVND (reference sequence). Trimming left V 0 bases short and J 5 bases short, with 20 bases between. This CDR3 spans 18 amino acids. The CDR3 DNA follows: TGTGCCAGTAGTATAGATCGTAGGACACTGAAACTCCATCAGCCCCAGCATTTT. This encodes CASSIDRRTLKLHQPQHF. Full variable domain (missing parts from reference TRBV19 and TRBJ1-5): DGGITQSPKYLFRKEGQNVTLSCEQNLNHDAMYWYRQDPGQGLRLIYYSQIVNDFQKGDIAEGYSVSREKKESFPLTVTSAQKNPTAFYLCASSIDRRTLKLHQPQHFGDGTRLSIL.

The chain uses TRBV29-1 and TRBJ1-1; D uncertain. The V and J ends lost 7 bases and 5 bases respectively, with 23 bases between them. Germline CDR1 is SQVTM and CDR2 is ANQGSEA. The CDR3 loop spans 15 amino acids. CDR3 in DNA: TGCAGCGCCCGGCCTCTAGTTCAGACTGGGACTGAAGCTTTCTTT. Its translation: CSARPLVQTGTEAFF.